The sample holds many counts of the clone carrying this T cell receptor beta chain. Its target is not known. This sample stems from a study of naive and memory T cell subsets. Whole-study findings and limits: Naive repertoires, especially CD8, held a few larger clonotypes, possibly memory cells re-expressing CD45RA. Each distinct alpha or beta sequence counts as one clonotype.

CMV status came from CD4+ IFNgamma after overnight CMV lysate stimulation. Cells stained for CD3, CD4, CD8, CD45RA, CD27 and viability were sorted into four CD45RA/CD27 subsets. After removal of 5 bases from V and 7 bases from J, the junction contained 10 bases not matched to a gene. Per germline, CDR1 DFQATT and CDR2 SNEGSKA (reference sequence). The CDR3 totals 14 residues. Both TRBC1 and TRBC2 were covered by a beta constant-region primer of two equimolar oligonucleotides. Ligated cDNA was amplified by four rounds of PCR with nested alpha and beta constant-region primers and SP2. An oligonucleotide with the SP2 primer and a 12-nucleotide UMI was ligated to the cDNA 3' end. TCRdb re-called the UMI-ligation and nested PCR reads through MiXCR, storing one row per CDR3 protein. The sample lists tens of thousands of distinct CDR3 sequences; 11% were seen once.

This sequence originates from a human donor in good health. The V gene is TRBV20-1, the J gene TRBJ2-5, with 10 bases fitting TRBD2. The specimen was naive CD4+ T cells from blood. The CDR3 protein is CSAGPASGGGTQYF. The CDR3 region has the DNA TGCAGTGCTGGACCTGCTAGCGGGGGAGGGACCCAGTACTTC.